This is a list of T cell receptor beta chains from one sample in a study of blood T cells in healthy people across ages. From the 5' RACE reads, TCRdb called clonotypes with MiXCR, one entry per CDR3 protein. The repertoire has about 900,000 distinct CDR3 sequences, around 49% of them found once; the top ten carry over 10%. Sequences were obtained from blood. These receptors came from a man between 25 and 39 years old in good health. CDR3s include the opening cysteine and the closing phenylalanine or tryptophan. Fields, in order: D gene, V gene, J gene, clone size, CDR3 length, CDR3 DNA, CDR3 protein. A D gene is named only where the DNA matches it firmly. Not every row has a clone size; where given, it reads once, few, many or a size class.

>TRBD1|TRBV3-1|TRBJ2-7|once|16
TGTGCCAGCAGCCAAGACGGGACAGGGGTCTACCACGAGCAGTACTTC
CASSQDGTGVYHEQYF
>-|TRBV6-5|TRBJ2-2|-|13
TGTGCCAGCAGTCTCTTGCCAGACGGGGAGCTGTTTTTT
CASSLLPDGELFF
>-|TRBV5-5|TRBJ1-2|-|12
TGTGCCAGCACCACCCGGGATTATGGCTACACCTTC
CASTTRDYGYTF
>-|TRBV20-1|TRBJ1-4|-|15
TGCAGTACTAGACCTAAGTACTTCGGGGACGAAAAACTGTTTTTT
CSTRPKYFGDEKLFF
>-|TRBV12-3/TRBV12-4|TRBJ1-2|-|12
TGTGCCAGCGCCTCCGGGAACTATGGCTACACCTTC
CASASGNYGYTF
>TRBD1|TRBV20-1|TRBJ2-7|-|13
TGCAGTGCCCCGGACAGGGGGACCTACGAGCAGTACTTC
CSAPDRGTYEQYF
>-|TRBV3-1|TRBJ2-3|-|15
TGTGCCAGCAGCCAAGAGGGAGACTCAGGGGATACGCAGTATTTT
CASSQEGDSGDTQYF
>-|TRBV5-1|TRBJ2-5|few|13
TGCGCCAGCAGCGAGGCAGAGGTGGAGACCCAGTACTTC
CASSEAEVETQYF
>TRBD1|TRBV20-1|TRBJ1-1|few|14
TGCAGTGCTAGGGGTCAGGGGGGGGAGACTGAAGCTTTCTTT
CSARGQGGETEAFF
>TRBD1|TRBV24-1|TRBJ2-1|-|14
TGTGCCACCAGTGATAAGAACAGGGGGCATGAGCAGTTCTTC
CATSDKNRGHEQFF
>TRBD2|TRBV7-7|TRBJ2-3|few|15
TGTGCTAGCAGCTTAGGCGGGGGAGGCGCAGATACGCAGTATTTT
CASSLGGGGADTQYF
>-|TRBV5-1|TRBJ2-7|-|16
TGCGCCAGCACCGTCGGGGGGACAGTTTCCTTCTACGAGCAGTACTTC
CASTVGGTVSFYEQYF
>-|TRBV20-1|TRBJ1-1|-|16
TGCAGTGCTAGACCCGAGGGGAGGGAGCTGTACGCTGAAGCTTTCTTT
CSARPEGRELYAEAFF
>TRBD2|TRBV6-2/TRBV6-3|TRBJ2-7|-|15
TGTGCCAGCAGAGAAGGGACTAGCGGGAGGTACGAGCAGTACTTC
CASREGTSGRYEQYF
>-|TRBV3-1|TRBJ2-2|-|17
TGTGCCAGCAGCCAAGCTCTATTGGGGGGTCACACCGGGGAGCTGTTTTTT
CASSQALLGGHTGELFF
>-|TRBV7-3|TRBJ2-3|few|14
TGTGCCAGCAGCCCAACGGATGGGTTAGATACGCAGTATTTT
CASSPTDGLDTQYF
>-|TRBV4-3|TRBJ2-7|few|16
TGCGCCAGCAGCCAAGATCGGGGCAGTAGCTCCTACGAGCAGTACTTC
CASSQDRGSSSYEQYF
>TRBD1|TRBV4-3|TRBJ2-5|few|16
TGCGCCAGCAGCCAAGAAGCGTCAGAGAAGGGGGCGACCCAGTACTTC
CASSQEASEKGATQYF
>-|TRBV12-3/TRBV12-4|TRBJ2-5|-|16
TGTGCCAGCAGCTCATGGGGCAGGGTTGCGAAAGAGACCCAGTACTTC
CASSSWGRVAKETQYF
>-|TRBV6-5|TRBJ2-7|few|16
TGTGCCAGCAGTACTACCTGGCGGGTAGAAAACCACGAGCAGTACTTC
CASSTTWRVENHEQYF